The rows below give T cell receptor beta chains drawn from one sample of a study of early T cells in non-severe SARS-CoV-2 infection. TCRdb reanalysed the 5' RACE reads using MiXCR and keeps one entry per CDR3 protein. The sample has 100,000 to 150,000 distinct CDR3 sequences; 14% to 15% are singletons. Sequenced: whole blood. The source of these receptors is an adult who was a healthcare worker with PCR-confirmed SARS-CoV-2 infection or an uninfected control (not recorded which). The CDR3 runs from the conserved cysteine through the conserved F or W. A D gene is named only where the DNA matches it firmly. Only part of the rows carry a size: once, few, many, or a class if the clone is expanded.

v_gene	abundance	j_gene	d_gene	CDR3aa	CDR3nt
TRBV25-1	many	TRBJ2-2	.	CASTRGQTGELFF	TGTGCCAGCACCCGGGGTCAGACCGGGGAGCTGTTTTTT
TRBV5-1	few	TRBJ2-7	TRBD2	CASSSTSGGSYEQYF	TGCGCCAGCAGCTCAACTAGCGGGGGCTCCTACGAGCAGTACTTC
TRBV9	many	TRBJ2-1	.	CASSAGSSYNEQFF	TGTGCCAGCAGCGCGGGGAGCTCCTACAATGAGCAGTTCTTC
TRBV6-1	few	TRBJ1-6	.	CASSRNSPLHF	TGTGCCAGCAGTCGTAATTCACCCCTCCACTTT
TRBV13	.	TRBJ2-7	.	CASSLVPLYEQYF	TGTGCCAGCAGCTTAGTTCCCCTCTACGAGCAGTACTTC
TRBV5-1	few	TRBJ2-2	.	CASSLVSPGELFF	TGCGCCAGCAGCTTGGTTTCCCCCGGGGAGCTGTTTTTT
TRBV4-1	.	TRBJ1-2	TRBD1	CASSQERRTGRGYTF	TGCGCCAGCAGCCAAGAAAGGAGGACAGGGCGAGGCTACACCTTC
TRBV7-9	.	TRBJ1-4	TRBD1	CASRGTGGEKLFF	TGTGCCAGCAGAGGGACAGGTGGCGAAAAACTGTTTTTT
TRBV5-1	.	TRBJ2-1	.	CASSLMGGLYNEQFF	TGCGCCAGCAGCTTGATGGGGGGCCTCTACAATGAGCAGTTCTTC
TRBV5-1	.	TRBJ2-3	TRBD2	CASSWGLAGGPGGSDTQYF	TGCGCCAGCAGCTGGGGACTAGCGGGGGGGCCTGGTGGGTCAGATACGCAGTATTTT
TRBV3-1	few	TRBJ1-5	.	CASSPGTNNQPQHF	TGTGCCAGCAGCCCCGGGACAAACAATCAGCCCCAGCATTTT
TRBV20-1	.	TRBJ1-2	.	CSAGPRATGYTF	TGCAGTGCTGGCCCCCGGGCGACAGGCTACACCTTC
TRBV12-3/TRBV12-4	.	TRBJ2-7	.	CASSRDQGSSDEQYF	TGTGCCAGCAGTCGCGACCAGGGATCCTCTGACGAGCAGTACTTC
TRBV12-3/TRBV12-4	many	TRBJ2-4	.	CASSLSGIDIQYF	TGTGCCAGCAGTTTATCGGGTATTGACATTCAGTACTTC
TRBV29-1	.	TRBJ2-1	TRBD2	CSSEGNTLTGGNEQFF	TGCAGCTCCGAAGGGAACACCCTAACGGGGGGCAATGAGCAGTTCTTC
TRBV5-1	few	TRBJ2-5	.	CASSLWVAGETQYF	TGCGCCAGCAGCTTGTGGGTGGCGGGAGAGACCCAGTACTTC
TRBV3-1	.	TRBJ2-1	TRBD1	CASSLGRGGKEQFF	TGTGCCAGCAGCCTAGGGAGAGGGGGCAAAGAGCAGTTCTTC
TRBV11-2	.	TRBJ2-7	.	CASSLWRGEQYF	TGTGCCAGCAGCTTATGGCGGGGCGAGCAGTACTTC
TRBV11-2	few	TRBJ2-1	.	CASSPQGDEQFF	TGTGCCAGCAGCCCGCAGGGAGATGAGCAGTTCTTC
TRBV20-1	few	TRBJ2-5	TRBD2	CSARTPGLAHQETQYF	TGCAGTGCTAGAACACCTGGACTAGCGCACCAAGAGACCCAGTACTTC
TRBV29-1	.	TRBJ1-2	.	CSVVPLLTGPNYGYTF	TGCAGCGTTGTCCCCCTATTGACAGGCCCTAACTATGGCTACACCTTC
TRBV5-1	few	TRBJ2-3	TRBD2	CASSLDGGATDTQYF	TGCGCCAGCAGCTTGGACGGGGGGGCCACAGATACGCAGTATTTT
TRBV3-1	.	TRBJ2-7	TRBD2	CASSQPGRSYEQYF	TGTGCCAGCAGCCAACCCGGGAGGAGCTACGAGCAGTACTTC
TRBV6-6	many	TRBJ2-1	.	CASSYPQQGYSYNEQFF	TGTGCCAGCAGTTACCCGCAACAGGGTTACTCCTACAATGAGCAGTTCTTC
TRBV5-1	many	TRBJ2-5	TRBD1	CASSLMTGDGETQYF	TGCGCCAGCAGCCTAATGACAGGGGACGGGGAGACCCAGTACTTC
TRBV20-1	.	TRBJ2-1	.	CSARQLDSKSYNEQFF	TGCAGTGCTAGACAACTGGACAGCAAATCCTACAATGAGCAGTTCTTC
TRBV29-1	few	TRBJ1-1	.	CSVERGTNTEAFF	TGCAGCGTTGAACGGGGTACGAACACTGAAGCTTTCTTT
TRBV11-2	.	TRBJ1-1	.	CASSSRTPGAFF	TGTGCCAGCAGCTCTCGGACCCCTGGGGCTTTCTTT
TRBV4-1	few	TRBJ2-7	TRBD2	CASSQDLSGGLSPHEQYF	TGCGCCAGCAGCCAAGATTTAAGCGGGGGCCTTTCTCCGCACGAGCAGTACTTC
TRBV29-1	.	TRBJ2-1	.	CSCFSSYNEQFF	TGCAGCTGTTTTAGCTCCTACAATGAGCAGTTCTTC
TRBV4-1	few	TRBJ2-3	TRBD1	CASSQGDRLYTQYF	TGCGCCAGCAGCCAAGGGGACAGGCTTTATACGCAGTATTTT
TRBV11-3	few	TRBJ2-3	.	CASSAGTTDTQYF	TGTGCCAGCAGCGCCGGGACCACAGATACGCAGTATTTT
TRBV11-2	few	TRBJ2-2	.	CASSSWVRGPGELFF	TGTGCCAGCAGTTCTTGGGTACGGGGGCCCGGGGAGCTGTTTTTT
TRBV4-2	few	TRBJ2-7	.	CASSHPGDSSYEQYF	TGTGCCAGCAGCCACCCCGGGGACTCCTCCTACGAGCAGTACTTC
TRBV6-1	many	TRBJ1-5	.	CASSRQDSNQPQHF	TGTGCCAGCAGTCGACAGGATAGCAATCAGCCCCAGCATTTT
TRBV27	few	TRBJ1-2	.	CASSFGGARGYTF	TGTGCCAGCAGTTTTGGGGGGGCGAGGGGCTACACCTTC
TRBV12-3/TRBV12-4	many	TRBJ1-2	.	CASSLAYGYTF	TGTGCCAGCAGTTTGGCCTATGGCTACACCTTC
TRBV5-1	.	TRBJ2-3	.	CASSLGGAVGDTQYF	TGCGCCAGCAGCTTGGGAGGGGCCGTGGGAGATACGCAGTATTTT
TRBV4-1	.	TRBJ2-2	.	CASSQDMGTGELFF	TGCGCCAGCAGCCAAGATATGGGGACCGGGGAGCTGTTTTTT
TRBV5-5	few	TRBJ2-2	.	CASSYTSRGDTGELFF	TGTGCCAGCAGCTACACGTCCCGAGGGGACACCGGGGAGCTGTTTTTT
TRBV20-1	many	TRBJ1-5	TRBD1	CTLRRDRGWYSNQPQHF	TGCACCTTGAGGCGGGACAGGGGGTGGTATAGCAATCAGCCCCAGCATTTT
TRBV7-3	.	TRBJ1-1	.	CASSLGGRTTEAFF	TGTGCCAGCAGCTTAGGGGGGAGGACCACTGAAGCTTTCTTT
TRBV3-1	.	TRBJ2-2	.	CASKIRGAGELFF	TGTGCCAGCAAGATTAGGGGCGCCGGGGAGCTGTTTTTT
TRBV2	.	TRBJ1-2	.	CASSAAVGYGYTF	TGTGCCAGCAGTGCGGCGGTGGGGTATGGCTACACCTTC
TRBV5-5	.	TRBJ2-1	.	CASSLQTVPYNEQFF	TGTGCCAGCAGCTTGCAGACCGTCCCCTACAATGAGCAGTTCTTC
TRBV5-4	many	TRBJ1-1	TRBD1	CASSSGQGPNTEAFF	TGTGCCAGCAGCTCTGGACAGGGACCGAACACTGAAGCTTTCTTT
TRBV30	.	TRBJ2-2	.	CAWSVFPVGELFF	TGTGCCTGGAGTGTGTTTCCGGTCGGGGAGCTGTTTTTT
TRBV18	.	TRBJ2-1	.	CASSPGAGPGRQFF	TGTGCCAGCTCACCAGGGGCAGGCCCGGGGAGGCAGTTCTTC
TRBV12-3/TRBV12-4	few	TRBJ1-1	.	CASSLSGRGFEAFF	TGTGCCAGCAGTTTATCCGGACGGGGTTTTGAAGCTTTCTTT
TRBV29-1	few	TRBJ2-1	TRBD2	CSVLVGGGANEQFF	TGCAGCGTTTTGGTCGGCGGGGGGGCCAATGAGCAGTTCTTC
TRBV4-1	.	TRBJ1-3	.	CASSQDLGRVADTIYF	TGCGCCAGCAGCCAAGATCTTGGGAGGGTGGCGGACACCATATATTTT
TRBV7-9	.	TRBJ1-1	.	CASKASMGTEAFF	TGTGCCAGCAAGGCCTCCATGGGCACTGAAGCTTTCTTT
TRBV25-1	few	TRBJ1-1	.	CASGGGTEAFF	TGTGCCAGCGGGGGGGGCACTGAAGCTTTCTTT
TRBV3-1	few	TRBJ2-5	.	CASTPIRGLETQYF	TGTGCCAGCACGCCAATAAGGGGGTTAGAGACCCAGTACTTC
TRBV3-1	few	TRBJ1-1	.	CASSQGTTRAFF	TGTGCCAGCAGCCAAGGGACTACTAGAGCTTTCTTT
TRBV30	many	TRBJ1-2	TRBD1	CAWSGTGKANYGYTF	TGTGCCTGGAGCGGGACAGGCAAGGCTAACTATGGCTACACCTTC
TRBV5-1	few	TRBJ1-5	.	CASSLGAGGNQPQHF	TGCGCCAGCAGCTTGGGTGCTGGCGGCAATCAGCCCCAGCATTTT
TRBV9	.	TRBJ1-5	.	CASSVGETNQPQHF	TGTGCCAGCAGCGTGGGGGAGACAAATCAGCCCCAGCATTTT
TRBV7-9	few	TRBJ2-1	.	CASSFPPGGNSYNEQFF	TGTGCCAGCAGCTTCCCCCCTGGGGGAAACTCCTACAATGAGCAGTTCTTC
TRBV3-1	.	TRBJ1-2	.	CASSPSARNYGYTF	TGTGCCAGCAGTCCCTCGGCCAGAAACTATGGCTACACCTTC